This T cell receptor (beta chain) was sequenced in a study of radiotherapy plus CTLA-4 blockade in lung cancer. The overall study: Patients showed objective responses in about 20% of cases, and disease control was achieved by approximately 33%. General study points: According to reports, early shifts in blood T cell clones, alongside interferon-beta, forecast response most accurately.

The CDR3 extends over 14 amino acids. The J segment lost 7 bases and the V segment lost 5 bases, leaving 7 bases of the junction unmatched. Germline CDR1 and CDR2: SGHRS and YFSETQ. Chemo-refractory metastatic non-small-cell lung cancer patients underwent focal radiation alongside CTLA-4 blockade with ipilimumab. Sequenced by immunoSEQ multiplex PCR; TCRdb stores in-frame clones only, minus some. The sample records approximately 89,000 clones, 60% to 85% being singletons. For this clone: Its target is unknown.

This sequence was found in a human donor with non-small cell lung cancer who had a partial response to radiotherapy plus ipilimumab. Some clones in this sample may be carry-over from other donors' samples. The source was peripheral blood, collected from a patient treated with radiotherapy plus ipilimumab. V usage is TRBV5-1 and J usage is TRBJ1-4; TRBD1 matches 8 bases. The CDR3 loop reads CASSFQGAREKLFF. The CDR3 DNA sequence: TGCGCCAGCAGTTTTCAGGGGGCGCGTGAAAAACTGTTTTTT. The full variable domain, with the rest looked up from reference TRBV5-1 and TRBJ1-4, is KAGVTQTPRYLIKTRGQQVTLSCSPISGHRSVSWYQQTPGQGLQFLFEYFSETQRNKGNFPGRFSGRQFSNSRSEMNVSTLELGDSALYLCASSFQGAREKLFFGSGTQLSVL.